The clone carrying this T cell receptor (beta chain) was observed once. What it recognizes is unknown. This sample is part of a study of cytomegalovirus exposure and HLA in healthy donors. The PCR ran on 60 Vbeta and 13 Jbeta primers. TCRdb keeps only in-frame clones here, not all; method: immunoSEQ multiplex PCR. The sample contains approximately 160,000 clones, approximately 77% of which appear only once. Germline lookup yields CDR1 LNHDA and CDR2 SQIVND (reference sequence). V lost 4 bases and J 2 bases, leaving 12 bases between the germline ends. The CDR3 is 14 amino acids. Overall study results and limits: Most sequenced TCRs were rare (though some public TCRs occurred in many donors). A missense DCLRE1C variant was associated with V- and J-gene trimming of TCR beta chains in a later analysis, and an independent cohort replicated the association.

The gene calls are TRBV19 and TRBJ2-7, with D possibly being TRBD1 (5 bases). Material for sequencing was PBMCs. The sequence came from a man in his late teens or twenties in good health and CMV-seronegative. CDR3 amino acids: CASSNQGGPYEQYF. The CDR3 DNA sequence: TGTGCCAGTAGTAATCAGGGTGGTCCCTACGAGCAGTACTTC.